This T cell receptor beta chain was sequenced for a study of shared clonotypes between healthy human individuals. The V end lost 2 bases, the J end lost 0 bases, and 7 bases lay between the germline ends. CDR1 is SNHLY, CDR2 FYNNEI, per germline. The CDR3 sequence is 15 residues long. Only one count was recorded for this clone. Some clones are missing from TCRdb's copy, which holds only in-frame ones; the method was immunoSEQ multiplex PCR. The sample consists of around 500,000 clones, 81% of them appearing once. V gene TRBV2 combines with J gene TRBJ2-2, with D uncertain. This sequence originates from a woman between 35 and 50 years old in good health. Some clones in this sample may be carry-over from other donors' samples. The sample comprised PBMCs. CDR3 nucleotides: TGTGCCAGCAGTGAATTGAGGTCGAACACCGGGGAGCTGTTTTTT. This sequence encodes CASSELRSNTGELFF.